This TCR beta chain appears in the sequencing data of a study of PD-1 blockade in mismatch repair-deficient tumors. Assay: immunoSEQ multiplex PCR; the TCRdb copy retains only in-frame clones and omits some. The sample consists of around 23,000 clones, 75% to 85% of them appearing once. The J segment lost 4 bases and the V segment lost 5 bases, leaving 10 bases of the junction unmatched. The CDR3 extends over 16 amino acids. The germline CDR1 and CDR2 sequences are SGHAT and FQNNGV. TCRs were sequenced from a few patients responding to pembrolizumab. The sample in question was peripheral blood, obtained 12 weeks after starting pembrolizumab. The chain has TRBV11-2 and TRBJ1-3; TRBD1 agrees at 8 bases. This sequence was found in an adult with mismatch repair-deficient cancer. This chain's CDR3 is CASSLIGQGRGNTIYF. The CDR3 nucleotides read TGTGCCAGCAGCCTAATAGGACAGGGACGCGGAAACACCATATATTTT.